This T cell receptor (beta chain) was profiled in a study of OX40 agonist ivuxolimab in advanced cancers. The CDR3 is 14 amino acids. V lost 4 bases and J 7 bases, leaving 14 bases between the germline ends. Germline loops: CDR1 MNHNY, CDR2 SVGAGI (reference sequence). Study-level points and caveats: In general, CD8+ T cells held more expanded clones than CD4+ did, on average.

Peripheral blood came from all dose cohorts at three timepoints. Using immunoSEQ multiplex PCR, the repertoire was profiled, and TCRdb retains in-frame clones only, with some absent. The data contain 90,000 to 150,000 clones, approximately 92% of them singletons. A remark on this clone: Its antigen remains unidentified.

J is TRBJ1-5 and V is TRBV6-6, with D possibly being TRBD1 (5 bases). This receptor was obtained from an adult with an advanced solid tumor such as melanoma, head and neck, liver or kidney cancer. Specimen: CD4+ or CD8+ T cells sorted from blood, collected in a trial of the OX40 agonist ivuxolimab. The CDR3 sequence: CASSSPGMWQPQHF. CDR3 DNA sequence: TGTGCCAGCAGTTCCCCAGGGATGTGGCAGCCCCAGCATTTT.